The entry below describes one TCR beta chain. As yet, its antigen is unknown. Treatment in this sample: roughly ten-day PBMC culture with coronavirus spike peptide pools or control peptides (ViraFEST assay). The sample belongs to a study of vaccination and CD4 T cells after COVID-19. Oncomine TCR Beta short-read sequencing was applied to DNA from cultured CD4+ T cells. From the PCR reads, TCRdb called clonotypes with MiXCR, one entry per CDR3 protein. The table includes roughly 20,000 distinct CDR3 sequences, roughly 54% detected once. This CDR3 spans 14 amino acids. Losses at the gene ends were 0 bases for V and 9 bases for J; bases not matched to a gene: 7. Germline assignment: CDR1 SGDLS and CDR2 YYNGEE.

The sequence came from a human donor who had recovered from COVID-19. Specimen: CD4+ T cells from blood, cultured in vitro. This chain uses TRBV9 with TRBJ1-2, with TRBD1 matching 8 bases. DNA for the CDR3: TGTGCCAGCAGCGTAGGACAGGGGAAGTATCGCTACACCTTC. As protein: CASSVGQGKYRYTF.